This passage covers 8 T cell receptor beta chains from one sample sequenced in a study of cytomegalovirus exposure and HLA in healthy donors. The PCR made use of 60 Vbeta and 13 Jbeta primers. Profiled with immunoSEQ multiplex PCR; TCRdb holds only in-frame clones, not every one. Among around 150,000 clones, approximately 61% were seen once, and the ten largest hold roughly 1.7%. Material: PBMCs. The receptors shown here come from a human donor in good health.

The V call is TRBV28, the J call TRBJ1-1; tentatively, D is TRBD1 (5 bases). Germline CDR1 and CDR2: MDHEN and SYDVKM. The ends were cut back, 8 bases at V and 8 bases at J, with 12 bases in the middle. The CDR3 runs 11 residues. Here the CDR3 reads CASGLGVEAFF. DNA for the CDR3: TGTGCCAGCGGGTTAGGGGTGGAAGCTTTCTTT.

The chain combines TRBV19 with TRBJ2-4; maybe TRBD1 (5 bases). Germline CDR1 LNHDA, CDR2 SQIVND (reference sequence). There are 15 residues in the CDR3. The V gene lost 4 bases and the J gene lost 7 bases, with 17 bases spanning the gap. CDR3 nucleotide sequence: TGTGCCAGTAGTACCGAAGACAGCAGAGGTAACATTCAGTACTTC. Protein sequence: CASSTEDSRGNIQYF.

CDR3: CASSLLAQGRGEKLFF. The CDR3 region has the DNA TGTGCCAGCAGTTTATTAGCCCAGGGGCGCGGGGAAAAACTGTTTTTT. The chain couples TRBV27 to TRBJ1-4, with D maybe TRBD1 (6 bases). Germline CDR1 and CDR2: MNHEY and SMNVEV (reference sequence). The CDR3 covers 16 residues. The V end was cut by 1 base, the J end by 8 bases, with 17 bases between. The entire variable domain, with the rest obtained from reference TRBV27 and TRBJ1-4, is as follows: EAQVTQNPRYLITVTGKKLTVTCSQNMNHEYMSWYRQDPGLGLRQIYYSMNVEVTDKGDVPEGYKVSRKEKRNFPLILESPSPNQTSLYFCASSLLAQGRGEKLFFGSGTQLSVL.

This clone was picked up one time. The chain couples TRBV5-1 to TRBJ2-5; TRBD2 might be the D (7 bases). The CDR3 length is 15 residues. The V gene's germline CDR1 is SGHRS and CDR2 YFSETQ. V lost 0 bases and J 4 bases, leaving 13 bases between the germline ends. As DNA, the CDR3 is TGCGCCAGCAGCTTGGAGGGGGGGTCAGGAGAGACCCAGTACTTC. It yields the protein CASSLEGGSGETQYF. The full variable domain, with the rest looked up from reference TRBV5-1 and TRBJ2-5, is KAGVTQTPRYLIKTRGQQVTLSCSPISGHRSVSWYQQTPGQGLQFLFEYFSETQRNKGNFPGRFSGRQFSNSRSEMNVSTLELGDSALYLCASSLEGGSGETQYFGPGTRLLVL.

The chain combines TRBV6-1 with TRBJ1-2, with TRBD1 matching over 10 bases. After removal of 7 bases from V and 7 bases from J, the junction contained 9 bases not matched to a gene. This CDR3 is 14 amino acids long. Germline CDR1 reads MNHNS; CDR2 reads SASEGT. CDR3 amino acids: CASKRDRGTAGYTF. In DNA form, the CDR3 reads TGTGCCAGCAAAAGGGACAGGGGAACGGCTGGCTACACCTTC.

This clone appeared once. The V gene is TRBV9, the J gene TRBJ1-1; D ambiguous. Per the germline V gene, CDR1 is SGDLS and CDR2 is YYNGEE. V was cut by 0 bases and J by 0 bases, with 9 bases left in between. The CDR3 contains 15 residues. In DNA, the CDR3 is TGTGCCAGCAGCGTAGACGGGAGACTGAACACTGAAGCTTTCTTT. It is translated as CASSVDGRLNTEAFF.

V is TRBV5-6 and J is TRBJ2-7; 10 bases are shared with TRBD1. This CDR3 spans 13 amino acids. Germline CDR1 SGHDT, CDR2 YYEEEE. Trimming cost V 4 bases and J 4 bases; bases outside gene matches: 2. The CDR3 reads CASSRQGAYEQYF. The CDR3 region has the DNA TGTGCCAGCAGCCGACAGGGGGCTTACGAGCAGTACTTC.

In this sample, this clone turned up once. The chain carries TRBV15 and TRBJ1-1, with D maybe TRBD1 (6 bases). The CDR3 contains 14 residues. CDR1 and CDR2 from the germline V gene are LNHNV and YYDKDF (reference sequence). The V end was cut by 4 bases, the J end by 9 bases, with 18 bases between. The CDR3 DNA is TGTGCCACCAGCACGGACGGACAGACTCCTAAAGCTTTCTTT. This translates into CATSTDGQTPKAFF.